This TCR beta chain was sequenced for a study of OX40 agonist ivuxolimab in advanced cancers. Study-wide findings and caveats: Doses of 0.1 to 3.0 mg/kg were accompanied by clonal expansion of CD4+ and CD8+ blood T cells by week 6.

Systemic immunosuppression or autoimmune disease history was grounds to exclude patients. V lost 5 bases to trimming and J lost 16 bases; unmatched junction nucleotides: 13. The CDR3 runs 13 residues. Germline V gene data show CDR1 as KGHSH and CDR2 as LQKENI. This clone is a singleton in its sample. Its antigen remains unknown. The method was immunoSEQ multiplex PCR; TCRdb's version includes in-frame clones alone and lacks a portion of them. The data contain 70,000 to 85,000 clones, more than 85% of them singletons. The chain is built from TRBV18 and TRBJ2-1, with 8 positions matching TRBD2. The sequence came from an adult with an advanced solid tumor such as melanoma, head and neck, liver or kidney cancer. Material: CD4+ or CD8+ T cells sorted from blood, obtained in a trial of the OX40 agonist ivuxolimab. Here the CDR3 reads CASSAGDGREFFF. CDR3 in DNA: TGTGCCAGCTCAGCGGGGGACGGGAGGGAGTTTTTCTTC.